A selection of T cell receptor beta chains follows, all from one sample in a study of glioma-infiltrating T cells after dendritic cell vaccination. Assay used: immunoSEQ multiplex PCR; TCRdb lists only in-frame clones, some missing. The sample gives some 110,000 clones, nearly 90% of which show up once; 2.5% to 3.5% is in the top ten. Sequences were derived from blood, sampled after dendritic cell vaccination. These receptors came from a human donor with glioblastoma. Each CDR3 is given with its conserved first and last residue. D genes are given only for firm matches. Part of the rows lack a size; the others show once, few, many or a class for expanded clones.

TRBJ2-3 | TRBV5-1 | NA | NA | TGCGCCAGCAGGTTCCGGGACACCTTGGGAGATACGCAGTATTTT | CASRFRDTLGDTQYF
TRBJ2-2 | TRBV7-7 | NA | TRBD2 | TGTGCTAGCAGCTTAATTCTAGCGGGAGTTGTCGGGGAGCTGTTTTTT | CASSLILAGVVGELFF
TRBJ2-1 | TRBV7-8 | NA | TRBD1 | TGTGCCAGCCGGGGACAGGGAGGCAATGAGCAGTTCTTC | CASRGQGGNEQFF
TRBJ1-4 | TRBV2 | NA | TRBD1 | TGTGCCAGCAGCGACAGGGGGCGTATAAGAAGGGAAAAACTGTTTTTT | CASSDRGRIRREKLFF
TRBJ1-6 | TRBV19 | NA | NA | TGTGCCAGTAGTATTTCGGGACAATCTTCACCCCTCCACTTT | CASSISGQSSPLHF
TRBJ1-6 | TRBV5-6 | NA | NA | TGTGCCAGCAGCTGGGGGCAGGGGATTAATTCACCCCTCCACTTT | CASSWGQGINSPLHF
TRBJ1-3 | TRBV6-1 | once | NA | TGTGCCAGCATGAAAGAGTATAGAAACACCATATATTTT | CASMKEYRNTIYF
TRBJ2-1 | TRBV10-2 | once | NA | TGCGCCAGCAGCGATCAAGTAAGAGTTGAAAATGAGCAGTTCTTC | CASSDQVRVENEQFF
TRBJ1-1 | TRBV30 | NA | NA | TGTGCCTGGAGTCCTGGGCAGGGAACAGCTTTCTTT | CAWSPGQGTAFF
TRBJ2-7 | TRBV5-1 | NA | TRBD1 | TGCGCCAGCAGCTTGGCCCCGGGACAGGGTCTAGACGAGCAGTACTTC | CASSLAPGQGLDEQYF
TRBJ2-3 | TRBV5-4 | once | TRBD2 | TGTGCCAGCAGCGGGTGGACTAGCGGGGGCCAAGATACGCAGTATTTT | CASSGWTSGGQDTQYF
TRBJ2-5 | TRBV5-1 | NA | TRBD1 | TGCGCCAGCACGACAGGGGGACGGGAAGAGACCCAGTACTTC | CASTTGGREETQYF
TRBJ2-2 | TRBV7-3 | NA | NA | TGTGCCAGCAGCTCATCAGGGAACACCGGGGAGCTGTTTTTT | CASSSSGNTGELFF
TRBJ2-3 | TRBV6-5 | NA | NA | TGTGCCAGCAGTTACAGGGGGAGCACAGATACGCAGTATTTT | CASSYRGSTDTQYF
TRBJ2-1 | TRBV4-1 | NA | TRBD2 | TGCGCCAGCAGCCAAGATACAGCGGGAGCATGGAATGAGCAGTTCTTC | CASSQDTAGAWNEQFF
TRBJ1-6 | TRBV7-8 | few | NA | TGTGCCAGCAGCTTAGGACTCCCCGGGGGGATAAATTCCCCCCTCCACTTT | CASSLGLPGGINSPLHF
TRBJ2-7 | TRBV7-8 | NA | TRBD2 | TGTGCCAGCAGCGCCCCGAGGGCTAGCGGGACCTTGTACGAGCAGTACTTC | CASSAPRASGTLYEQYF
TRBJ2-2 | TRBV9 | NA | TRBD2 | TGTGCCAGCAGCCCCCGGGGCAGCGGGACCACCGGGGAGCTGTTTTTT | CASSPRGSGTTGELFF
TRBJ1-4 | TRBV25-1 | once | NA | TGTGCCAGCAGTGAATATTTTGGGGACTTTTTAAATGAAAAACTGTTTTTT | CASSEYFGDFLNEKLFF
TRBJ2-3 | TRBV5-1 | NA | TRBD2 | TGCGCCAGCAGCCCGGGTAGCGGGGGAGATACGCAGTATTTT | CASSPGSGGDTQYF
TRBJ2-2 | TRBV7-3 | NA | NA | TGTGCCAGAGCGCCAGGGCGGAACACCGGGGAGCTGTTTTTT | CARAPGRNTGELFF
TRBJ2-7 | TRBV5-1 | NA | NA | TGCGCCAGCAGCTCCGGCGAGGGTTCGGTCCACGAGCAGTACTTC | CASSSGEGSVHEQYF
TRBJ1-4 | TRBV5-1 | NA | NA | TGCGCCAGCAGCATGTCCGCAGGTGGTGAAAAACTGTTTTTT | CASSMSAGGEKLFF
TRBJ2-4 | TRBV5-6 | once | TRBD1 | TGTGCCAGCAGCTTGGGGACAGGGGCCTCCATTCAGTACTTC | CASSLGTGASIQYF
TRBJ2-3 | TRBV6-6 | NA | NA | TGTGCCAGCAGTCCGACTACTGGGGGCACAGATACGCAGTATTTT | CASSPTTGGTDTQYF
TRBJ2-7 | TRBV6-1 | NA | TRBD1 | TGTGCCAGCAGCTCACCCGGGACAGCCATCTACGAGCAGTACTTC | CASSSPGTAIYEQYF